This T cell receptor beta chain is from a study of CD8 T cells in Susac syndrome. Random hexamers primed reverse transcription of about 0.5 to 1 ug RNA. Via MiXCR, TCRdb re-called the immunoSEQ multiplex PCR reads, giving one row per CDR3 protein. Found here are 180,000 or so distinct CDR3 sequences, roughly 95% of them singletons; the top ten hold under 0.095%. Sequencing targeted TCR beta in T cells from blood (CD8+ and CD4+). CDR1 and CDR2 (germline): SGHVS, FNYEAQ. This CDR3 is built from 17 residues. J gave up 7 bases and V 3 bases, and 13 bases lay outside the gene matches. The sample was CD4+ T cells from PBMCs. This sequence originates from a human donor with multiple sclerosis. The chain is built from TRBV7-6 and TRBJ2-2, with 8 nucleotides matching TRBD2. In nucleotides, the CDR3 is TGTGCCAGCAGCTTCCCCGGGCGGGGGGAAAGAGGCGGGGAGCTGTTTTTT. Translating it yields CASSFPGRGERGGELFF.